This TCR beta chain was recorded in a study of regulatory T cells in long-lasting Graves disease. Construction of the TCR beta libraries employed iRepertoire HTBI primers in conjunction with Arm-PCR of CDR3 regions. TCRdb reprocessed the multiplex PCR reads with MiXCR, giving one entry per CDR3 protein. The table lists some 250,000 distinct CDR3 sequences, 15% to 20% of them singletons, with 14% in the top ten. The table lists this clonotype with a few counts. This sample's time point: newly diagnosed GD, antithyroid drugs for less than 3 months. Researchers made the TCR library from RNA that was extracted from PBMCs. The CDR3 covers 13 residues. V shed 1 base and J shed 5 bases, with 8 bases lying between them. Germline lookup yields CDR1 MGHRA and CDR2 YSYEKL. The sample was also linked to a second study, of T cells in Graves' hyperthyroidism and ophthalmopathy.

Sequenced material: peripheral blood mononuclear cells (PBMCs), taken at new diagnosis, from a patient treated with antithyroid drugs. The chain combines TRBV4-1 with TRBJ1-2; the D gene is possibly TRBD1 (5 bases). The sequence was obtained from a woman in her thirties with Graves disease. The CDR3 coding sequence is TGCGCCAGCAGCCAAGTGAGGGGATATGGCTACACCTTC. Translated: CASSQVRGYGYTF.